Below, 28 T cell receptor beta chains from the same sample are listed, as sequenced in a study of blood T cells in healthy people across ages. Primed by a sample-barcoded 5' primer and a J-beta primer mix, a second PCR proceeded for roughly 6 to 12 cycles. TCRdb reanalysed the 5' RACE reads using MiXCR and keeps one entry per CDR3 protein. The table includes some 790,000 distinct CDR3 sequences, about 30% detected once. Sequencing was performed on blood. All receptors derive from a woman of 80 years or more in good health.

Concerning this clonotype: A read error may be the cause here, since a much bigger clone is one base away. CDR3 DNA sequence: TGTGCCAGCAGCCAAGCCCGGACCACCAGAACCAAAAACATTCAGTACTTC. It specifies CASSQARTTRTKNIQYF. The chain employs TRBV3-1 and TRBJ2-4; no clear D. CDR1 and CDR2 from the germline V gene are LGHDT and YNNKEL (reference sequence). The CDR3 has 17 amino acids. The V end was cut by 1 base, the J end by 2 bases, with 15 bases between. Supplemented by reference TRBV3-1 and TRBJ2-4, the full variable domain reads DTAVSQTPKYLVTQMGNDKSIKCEQNLGHDTMYWYKQDSKKFLKIMFSYNNKELIINETVPNRFSPKSPDKAHLNLHINSLELGDSAVYFCASSQARTTRTKNIQYFGAGTRLSVL.

This clonotype came up many times. The chain links TRBV3-1 to TRBJ2-4; D might be TRBD1 or TRBD2, each matching 5 bases. From germline, CDR1 is LGHDT and CDR2 YNNKEL (reference sequence). This CDR3 has 15 amino acids. V dropped 3 bases and J dropped 3 bases, with 12 bases sitting between them. In DNA, the CDR3 is TGTGCCAGCAGCCACCTGGGGGAAGGCAAAAACATTCAGTACTTC. It translates to CASSHLGEGKNIQYF.

The sample holds many counts of this clonotype. The V gene is TRBV7-9, the J gene TRBJ2-5; D gene ambiguous. V shed 7 bases and J shed 5 bases, with 17 bases lying between them. CDR1 is SEHNR, CDR2 FQNEAQ, per germline (reference sequence). This CDR3 comprises 14 residues. The CDR3 loop is CASTLLGVGETQYF. As DNA, the CDR3 is TGTGCCAGCACCCTCTTGGGTGTAGGGGAGACCCAGTACTTC.

This clonotype was found many times. The chain combines TRBV29-1 with TRBJ1-2, with 7 positions matching TRBD1. The V and J ends lost 7 bases and 4 bases, in that order; junction bases with no gene match: 3. Germline V gene lookup returns CDR1 SQVTM and CDR2 ANQGSEA. This CDR3 has 11 amino acids. The CDR3 bases are TGCAGCGAGGGGACAGCCTATGGCTACACCTTC. It is translated as CSEGTAYGYTF.

This chain joins TRBV3-1 and TRBJ1-1; no firm D call. Germline values: CDR1 LGHDT, CDR2 YNNKEL (reference sequence). This CDR3 is built from 16 residues. V lost 1 base to trimming and J lost 9 bases, with 21 bases between them. CDR3 in amino acids: CASSQGQERAIGKAFF. As DNA, the CDR3 is TGTGCCAGCAGCCAAGGGCAGGAAAGGGCCATAGGGAAAGCTTTCTTT.

The chain links TRBV11-2 to TRBJ2-4; no definite D call. Germline V gene sequence: CDR1 SGHAT, CDR2 FQNNGV. The CDR3 runs 15 residues. Between the trimmed V and J ends, which lost 5 bases and 0 bases, there was a span of 11 bases. The CDR3 DNA reads as TGTGCCAGCAGCAACAGCCGGGTAGCCAAAAACATTCAGTACTTC. Amino acids: CASSNSRVAKNIQYF.

In its sample, this clonotype was seen a few times. The CDR3, as DNA: TGTGCCAGCGGCCGTGAGAATGAAAAACTGTTTTTT. This sequence encodes CASGRENEKLFF. This rearrangement joins TRBV7-9 to TRBJ1-4, with no clear D. Per germline, CDR1 SEHNR and CDR2 FQNEAQ (reference sequence). The CDR3 contains 12 residues. Deletions cut 8 bases from V and 5 bases from J, with 9 bases between.

At least ten counts were recorded for this clonotype. The chain employs TRBV7-9 and TRBJ2-3; D ambiguous. The V end was cut by 0 bases, the J end by 6 bases, with 13 bases between. CDR1 and CDR2 from the germline V gene are SEHNR and FQNEAQ (reference sequence). This CDR3 has 15 amino acids. CDR3 coding DNA: TGTGCCAGCAGCTTAGCGACCGGGTTCCCCGATACGCAGTATTTT. This codes for CASSLATGFPDTQYF.

The chain joins TRBV7-9 to TRBJ2-7; D gene unclear. This CDR3 comprises 13 residues. V gave up 4 bases and J gave up 5 bases, with 12 bases separating them. Per germline, CDR1 SEHNR and CDR2 FQNEAQ (reference sequence). Written as DNA, the CDR3 is TGTGCCAGCAGCTCTCCCTATAACCACGAGCAGTACTTC. Translating it yields CASSSPYNHEQYF.

As for this clonotype: This sequence may be a read error, since a much larger clone differs from it by one base. The rearrangement uses TRBV28 and TRBJ2-5; 11 bases line up with TRBD2. Germline loops: CDR1 MDHEN, CDR2 SYDVKM. The CDR3 runs 14 residues. This CDR3 is CASRLAGRGETQDF. The CDR3 DNA reads TGTGCCAGCCGACTAGCGGGGCGCGGAGAGACCCAGGACTTC.

Ten or more counts support this clonotype. The genes are TRBV12-3 or TRBV12-4 and TRBJ2-1; tentative D call: TRBD2 (7 bases). Deletions cut 6 bases from V and 10 bases from J, with 16 bases between. The CDR3 spans 13 residues. The chain's CDR3 is CASRDGGPGEQFF. The CDR3 nucleotides are TGTGCCAGCAGGGACGGGGGGCCTGGGGAGCAGTTCTTC.

This clonotype has just a few counts. A much larger clone differs by one base, so this may be a read error. The chain links TRBV3-1 to TRBJ2-3, with no clear D. The CDR3 sequence is 15 residues long. Germline lookup yields CDR1 LGHDT and CDR2 YNNKEL (reference sequence). V gave up 1 base and J gave up 4 bases, with 12 bases separating them. The CDR3 nucleotides read TGTGCCAGCAGCCAAGCGTCGAGCAGCCCAGATACGCAGTATTTT. It specifies CASSQASSSPDTQYF.

This clonotype was picked up a small number of times. V usage is TRBV12-3 or TRBV12-4 and J usage is TRBJ2-5; D is uncertain. Between the trimmed V and J ends, which lost 5 bases and 0 bases, there was a span of 13 bases. CDR3 length: 15 amino acids. The CDR3 reads CASSPCGVYQETQYF. CDR3 coding DNA: TGTGCCAGCAGTCCCTGTGGCGTGTACCAAGAGACCCAGTACTTC.

This chain connects TRBV11-2 to TRBJ2-3; TRBD2 might be the D (5 bases). Trimming left V 3 bases short and J 7 bases short, with 14 bases between. The CDR3 is 14 residues long. Germline CDR1 is SGHAT and CDR2 is FQNNGV. The DNA for the CDR3 is TGTGCCAGCAGCTTCGAGCGGTGGGAATATACGCAGTATTTT. This codes for CASSFERWEYTQYF. The complete variable domain, with remaining parts taken from reference TRBV11-2 and TRBJ2-3, reads EAGVAQSPRYKIIEKRQSVAFWCNPISGHATLYWYQQILGQGPKLLIQFQNNGVVDDSQLPKDRFSAERLKGVDSTLKIQPAKLEDSAVYLCASSFERWEYTQYFGPGTRLTVL.

The J gene is TRBJ1-1, the V gene TRBV4-1, with no clear D. CDR3 size: 14 residues. The germline gives CDR1 MGHRA, CDR2 YSYEKL. Trimming left V 0 bases short and J 12 bases short, with 17 bases between. The CDR3 DNA is TGCGCCAGCAGCCAAGATCAGTGGCAGGCGGTCTCTTTCTTT. It translates to CASSQDQWQAVSFF.

The rearrangement links TRBV20-1 to TRBJ1-5; 8 bases map to TRBD1. The CDR3 length is 16 residues. Trimming removed 7 bases from V and 2 bases from J; junction bases left unmatched: 13. Germline CDR1 is DFQATT and CDR2 is SNEGSKA (reference sequence). CDR3 nucleotide sequence: TGCAGTGTTCAAAGGCAGGGGGCGAGTGGCAATCAGCCCCAGCATTTT. Residues: CSVQRQGASGNQPQHF.

About this clonotype itself: This may stem from a read error, because a much larger clone lies one nucleotide away. V usage is TRBV24-1 and J usage is TRBJ2-3; 9 bases line up with TRBD2. The CDR3 extends over 15 amino acids. Germline-derived CDR1 and CDR2 are KGHDR and SFDVKD. CDR3 sequence: CATSDKRGVTDSQYF. Written as DNA, the CDR3 is TGTGCCACCAGTGACAAGCGGGGGGTAACAGATTCGCAGTATTTT.

This clonotype was counted ten times or more. J is TRBJ2-3 and V is TRBV12-3 or TRBV12-4; 7 bases map to TRBD1. The CDR3 is 15 residues long. V gave up 5 bases and J gave up 3 bases; unmatched junction bases: 8. Written as DNA, the CDR3 is TGTGCCAGCAGTACACAGGGGAAGGTAACAGATACGCAGTATTTT. Protein sequence: CASSTQGKVTDTQYF.

The chain employs TRBV7-2 and TRBJ1-5; D gene ambiguous. The CDR3 consists of 15 residues. Trimming removed 2 bases at V and 5 bases at J, with 13 bases between. From germline, CDR1 is SGHTA and CDR2 FQGNSA. As DNA, the CDR3 is TGTGCCAGCAGCTTACGTCCTCTTCCCCATCAGCCCCAGCATTTT. Its protein product is CASSLRPLPHQPQHF.

On this clonotype: A read error may account for a junction end that differs from germline. CDR3 amino acids: CAGSDRGNEQFF. The CDR3 nucleotides read TGTGCCGGCAGCGACAGGGGGAATGAGCAGTTCTTC. The genes are TRBV6-1 and TRBJ2-1; 9 nucleotides match TRBD1. Germline CDR1 reads MNHNS; CDR2 reads SASEGT. The CDR3 is made up of 12 amino acids.

J is TRBJ1-5 and V is TRBV12-3 or TRBV12-4; D is ambiguous. The V end was cut by 2 bases, the J end by 7 bases, with 12 bases between. The CDR3 has 14 residues. Here the CDR3 reads CASSLTRVEQPQHF. The CDR3 region has the DNA TGTGCCAGCAGTTTAACAAGGGTGGAACAGCCCCAGCATTTT.

This clonotype appeared once. This sequence may be a read error, since a much larger clone differs from it by one base. The J gene is TRBJ1-2, the V gene TRBV7-9; weak D call: TRBD1 (6 bases). The CDR3 extends over 14 amino acids. V was trimmed by 5 bases and J by 3 bases, leaving 13 bases between them. Germline V CDR1 and CDR2: SEHNR, FQNEAQ (reference sequence). The CDR3 DNA sequence: TGTGCCAGCAGCGTACGACAGGAGGACTATGGCTACACCTTC. It yields the protein CASSVRQEDYGYTF.

There are many counts of this clonotype. The CDR3 nucleotides read TGTGCCAGCAGCACGGGACAGGGGGCTGCCAATGAGCAGTTCTTC. Encoded protein: CASSTGQGAANEQFF. This chain joins TRBV14 and TRBJ2-1; 12 bases align to TRBD1. The ends lost 5 bases at V and 6 bases at J; junction bases unmatched: 5. The CDR3 runs to 15 residues. Germline CDR1 is SGHDN and CDR2 is FVKESK.

V usage is TRBV7-2 and J usage is TRBJ2-1; D gene unclear. The CDR3 is 13 amino acids. Germline CDR1 and CDR2: SGHTA and FQGNSA. The V gene lost 0 bases and the J gene lost 7 bases, with 7 bases spanning the gap. CDR3 protein: CASSLAPMNEQFF. Here the CDR3 DNA reads TGTGCCAGCAGCTTAGCCCCCATGAATGAGCAGTTCTTC.

This clonotype appeared a few times. This rearrangement joins TRBV7-9 to TRBJ1-5, with 9 bases lining up with TRBD1. The CDR3 is 15 residues long. The ends lost 1 base at V and 5 bases at J; junction bases unmatched: 3. CDR1 SEHNR and CDR2 FQNEAQ come from the germline V gene (reference sequence). The CDR3 sequence is CASSLGDRDHQPQHF. Here the CDR3 DNA reads TGTGCCAGCAGCTTAGGGGACAGGGACCATCAGCCCCAGCATTTT.

This clonotype has ten or more counts. The chain links TRBV28 to TRBJ2-7; 8 positions agree with TRBD2. The germline CDR1 and CDR2 sequences are MDHEN and SYDVKM. The CDR3 consists of 13 residues. J lost 1 base, V lost 9 bases, and 5 bases had no gene match. The CDR3 here is CASLLAASYEQYF. The CDR3 DNA reads TGTGCCAGTCTACTAGCGGCGTCCTACGAGCAGTACTTC.

On this clonotype itself: A much larger clone differs from this one at a single base, so this may be a read error. The missing conserved phenylalanine or tryptophan at the end of this CDR3 makes a read error likely. This chain uses TRBV7-2 with TRBJ2-1, with 12 bases fitting TRBD2. Germline-derived CDR1 and CDR2 are SGHTA and FQGNSA. The CDR3 is 16 residues long. V shed 6 bases and J 3 bases; nucleotides not matched to a gene: 6. The CDR3 loop is CASSPLAGGIYNEQFV. The CDR3 nucleotides are TGTGCCAGCAGTCCACTAGCGGGGGGTATCTACAATGAGCAGTTCGTC.

This clonotype was detected a few times. J is TRBJ2-3 and V is TRBV3-1, with 7 bases aligning to TRBD1. The CDR3 runs 11 residues. V gave up 7 bases and J gave up 6 bases; unmatched junction bases: 1. CDR1 is LGHDT and CDR2 is YNNKEL in the germline V gene (reference sequence). DNA for the CDR3: TGTGCCAGCAAGGGGGCCGATACGCAGTATTTT. As protein: CASKGADTQYF.